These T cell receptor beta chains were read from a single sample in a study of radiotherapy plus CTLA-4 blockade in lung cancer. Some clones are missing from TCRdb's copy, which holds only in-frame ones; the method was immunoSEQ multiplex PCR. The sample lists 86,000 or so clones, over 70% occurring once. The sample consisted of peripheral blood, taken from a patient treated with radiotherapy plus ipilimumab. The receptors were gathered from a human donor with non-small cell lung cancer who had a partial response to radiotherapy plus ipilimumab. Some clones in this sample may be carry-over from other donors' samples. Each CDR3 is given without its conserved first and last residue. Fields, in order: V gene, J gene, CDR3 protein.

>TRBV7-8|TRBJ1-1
ASSFTVKNTEAF
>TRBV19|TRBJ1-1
ASSRQGTRDTEAF
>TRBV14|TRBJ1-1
ASMAGTFMNTEAF
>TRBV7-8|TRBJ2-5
ASSLLRGETQY
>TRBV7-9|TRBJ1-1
ASSLDRVLNTEAF
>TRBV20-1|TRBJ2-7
SASGLHEQY
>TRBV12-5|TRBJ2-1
ASGFGLLDEQF
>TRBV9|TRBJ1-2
ASSKRGNYGYT
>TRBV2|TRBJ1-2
ASSPFGEIYGYT
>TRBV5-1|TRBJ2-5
ASSLQGRETQY
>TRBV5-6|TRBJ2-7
ASSHLRGLSSYEQY
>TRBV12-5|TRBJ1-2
ASGPWTGNYGYT
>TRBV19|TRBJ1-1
ASSTPHLRGPMNTEAF
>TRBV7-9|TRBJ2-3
ASSSSGGTDTQY
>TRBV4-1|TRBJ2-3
ASSQVLRQVIDTQY
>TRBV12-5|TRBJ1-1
ASGLVGSGGWTEAF
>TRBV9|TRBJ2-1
ASSVRIAGVKGNEQF
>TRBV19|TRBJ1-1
ASTRIPENTEAF
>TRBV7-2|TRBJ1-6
ASSFVNSPLH
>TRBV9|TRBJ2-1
ASSVWSGYNEQF
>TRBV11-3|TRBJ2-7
ASSLGAGGAYEQY
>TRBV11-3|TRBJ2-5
ASSQGPPLGQTQY
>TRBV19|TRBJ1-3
ASRWQGTDTIY
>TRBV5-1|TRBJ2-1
ASSFPGLAGNNEQF
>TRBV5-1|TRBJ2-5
ASSFGLTGTSRGTQY
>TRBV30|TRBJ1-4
AWSGTDGTVYEKLF
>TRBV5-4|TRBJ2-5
ASSNGGLQETQY
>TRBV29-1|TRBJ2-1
SADPGTSYNEQF
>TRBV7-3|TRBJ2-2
ASSLTLRDRESGELF
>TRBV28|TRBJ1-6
ASSFRAREQSPLH
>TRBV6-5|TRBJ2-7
ASSYWAGQGYEQY